These 21 T cell receptor beta chains were sequenced from one sample in a study of beta chain features in type 1 diabetes. Expressed TCRB transcripts were sequenced after all isolated RNA was converted to cDNA. Profiling relied on immunoSEQ multiplex PCR, and the TCRdb table lists in-frame clones only, not all of them. Of about 230,000 clones listed, 9.6% were seen once; the top ten hold approximately 0.03%. Sequenced input: naive CD4+ T cells from blood. These receptors originate from a young woman in good health.

This clone was recorded a few times. This chain connects TRBV6-5 to TRBJ1-1, with TRBD1 matching over 11 bases. Looked up from germline, CDR1 is MNHEY and CDR2 is SVGAGI. The J segment lost 4 bases and the V segment lost 7 bases, leaving 8 bases of the junction unmatched. CDR3 size: 15 residues. The CDR3 spells CASIPDRGRFTEAFF. In nucleotides, the CDR3 is TGTGCCAGCATCCCGGACAGGGGGCGTTTCACTGAAGCTTTCTTT.

The chain combines TRBV7-9 with TRBJ1-3, with a weak D call TRBD1 (5 bases). The CDR3 consists of 15 residues. Germline CDR1 and CDR2: SEHNR and FQNEAQ (reference sequence). V was cut by 3 bases and J by 0 bases, with 9 bases left in between. The CDR3 region is CASSLGLISGNTIYF. The CDR3 DNA sequence: TGTGCCAGCAGCTTGGGACTGATCTCTGGAAACACCATATATTTT.

J is TRBJ2-7 and V is TRBV5-1; D gene ambiguous. V was trimmed by 0 bases and J by 2 bases, leaving 9 bases between them. There are 14 residues in the CDR3. Germline CDR1 and CDR2: SGHRS and YFSETQ. CDR3 amino acids: CASSLGPVPYEQYF. The CDR3, as DNA: TGCGCCAGCAGCTTGGGCCCGGTACCCTACGAGCAGTACTTC.

For this clone: Distinct nucleotide sequences in the sample also encode this CDR3. The V call is TRBV5-1, the J call TRBJ1-1; 8 nucleotides align to TRBD1. Germline V CDR1 and CDR2: SGHRS, YFSETQ. V trimming: 4 bases; J trimming: 3 bases; junction bases outside the gene matches: 5. This CDR3 contains 14 residues. CDR3 nucleotides: TGCGCCAGCAGCCTAGGACAGGGCCACACTGAAGCTTTCTTT. Its protein product is CASSLGQGHTEAFF.

This rearrangement joins TRBV7-9 to TRBJ1-1; 10 positions match TRBD1. Trimming removed 11 bases from V and 1 base from J; junction bases left unmatched: 16. Germline V gives CDR1 SEHNR, CDR2 FQNEAQ (reference sequence). The CDR3 spans 17 residues. As DNA, the CDR3 is TGTGCCCTTGCATGGCGGGACAGGGGAGAGGGGAACACTGAAGCTTTCTTT. Translation: CALAWRDRGEGNTEAFF.

This rearrangement joins TRBV19 to TRBJ2-7; TRBD2 matches at 10 bases. From germline, CDR1 is LNHDA and CDR2 SQIVND (reference sequence). The ends lost 5 bases at V and 0 bases at J; junction bases unmatched: 1. CDR3 length: 14 residues. The DNA for the CDR3 is TGTGCCAGTAGTTCTAGCGGGAGCTCCTACGAGCAGTACTTC. Its protein is CASSSSGSSYEQYF.

This clone was observed at least ten times. The chain employs TRBV14 and TRBJ2-5, with 9 bases matching TRBD1. The CDR3 totals 16 residues. Germline CDR1 is SGHDN and CDR2 is FVKESK. The ends lost 4 bases at V and 7 bases at J; junction bases unmatched: 13. Here the CDR3 reads CASSLGQGRLSSTQYF. For the CDR3, the DNA is TGTGCCAGCAGCCTTGGACAGGGGCGTCTCTCATCGACCCAGTACTTC. The variable domain in full, with the rest retrieved from reference TRBV14 and TRBJ2-5, is EAGVTQFPSHSVIEKGQTVTLRCDPISGHDNLYWYRRVMGKEIKFLLHFVKESKQDESGMPNNRFLAERTGGTYSTLKVQPAELEDSGVYFCASSLGQGRLSSTQYFGPGTRLLVL.

This clone was recorded a few times. The genes are TRBV7-9 and TRBJ2-3; 10 bases fit TRBD2. V was clipped by 4 bases and J by 4 bases; unmatched bases: 5. Per germline, CDR1 SEHNR and CDR2 FQNEAQ (reference sequence). The CDR3 runs to 15 residues. The CDR3 DNA sequence: TGTGCCAGCAGCTCTGGACTAGCGGCATCAGATACGCAGTATTTT. Its translation is CASSSGLAASDTQYF.

This clone has a handful of counts. The chain links TRBV5-6 to TRBJ2-5; TRBD1 is a possible D gene (5 bases). This CDR3 has 15 residues. Germline V lookup: CDR1 SGHDT, CDR2 YYEEEE. V was pared by 4 bases and J by 5 bases, with 18 bases between. The CDR3 spells CASSRWPARVETQYF. Here the CDR3 DNA reads TGTGCCAGCAGCCGGTGGCCGGCCAGGGTGGAGACCCAGTACTTC.

This clone was observed a few times. J is TRBJ2-1 and V is TRBV7-9; 9 nucleotides agree with TRBD2. The germline gives CDR1 SEHNR, CDR2 FQNEAQ (reference sequence). The CDR3 extends over 15 amino acids. V trimming: 1 base; J trimming: 7 bases; junction bases outside the gene matches: 5. The CDR3 DNA reads TGTGCCAGCAGCTTAGAGGGACTAGCTGGGAATGAGCAGTTCTTC. Residues: CASSLEGLAGNEQFF.

The chain combines TRBV18 with TRBJ1-1; tentative D call: TRBD1 (6 bases). Germline values: CDR1 KGHSH, CDR2 LQKENI. V shed 6 bases and J shed 5 bases, with 19 bases lying between them. This CDR3 has 15 amino acids. The CDR3 coding sequence is TGTGCCAGCTCGCAAAACGTGAACAGGGAAACTGAAGCTTTCTTT. This codes for CASSQNVNRETEAFF.

The sample holds a few counts of this clone. The V call is TRBV9, the J call TRBJ2-6, with 7 positions matching TRBD2. After removal of 0 bases from V and 0 bases from J, the junction contained 3 bases not matched to a gene. Germline V gene data show CDR1 as SGDLS and CDR2 as YYNGEE. The CDR3 length is 17 residues. Here the CDR3 reads CASSVGGGNSGANVLTF. The DNA of the CDR3 is TGTGCCAGCAGCGTAGGGGGGGGAAACTCTGGGGCCAACGTCCTGACTTTC.

The chain combines TRBV6-1 with TRBJ2-2; D is perhaps TRBD1 (5 bases). The ends were cut back, 6 bases at V and 6 bases at J, with 8 bases in the middle. Per germline, CDR1 MNHNS and CDR2 SASEGT. The CDR3 covers 12 residues. The CDR3 DNA follows: TGTGCCAGCAGCTTACAGGCCGGGGAGCTGTTTTTT. This gives the protein CASSLQAGELFF.

This clone was observed a few times. This rearrangement joins TRBV7-9 to TRBJ2-2, with no clear D. Germline values: CDR1 SEHNR, CDR2 FQNEAQ (reference sequence). V dropped 1 base and J dropped 4 bases, with 7 bases sitting between them. The CDR3 consists of 14 residues. The CDR3 protein is CASSLGAATGELFF. The DNA for the CDR3 is TGTGCCAGCAGCTTAGGAGCCGCCACCGGGGAGCTGTTTTTT.

There are a few counts of this clone. This chain links TRBV29-1 with TRBJ2-7; TRBD2 is a possible D gene (7 bases). Trimming removed 4 bases at V and 3 bases at J, with 10 bases between. The CDR3 covers 12 residues. Germline V gives CDR1 SQVTM, CDR2 ANQGSEA. CDR3 bases: TGCAGCGTTGTCGGGGGGCTCTACGAGCAGTACTTC. Amino acid sequence: CSVVGGLYEQYF.

The V gene is TRBV9, the J gene TRBJ1-2; 10 bases are shared with TRBD1. This CDR3 comprises 13 residues. Per the germline V gene, CDR1 is SGDLS and CDR2 is YYNGEE. Trimming took 3 bases from V and 8 from J; bases not matched to a gene: 4. DNA of the CDR3: TGTGCCAGCAGCGAAGGACAGGGGGAAGGCTACACCTTC. Its translation: CASSEGQGEGYTF.

This chain connects TRBV7-9 to TRBJ1-2, with D possibly TRBD1 on 5 matching bases. The V gene's germline CDR1 is SEHNR and CDR2 FQNEAQ (reference sequence). This CDR3 has 14 residues. Trimming pared 1 base from V and 4 bases from J, leaving 10 bases between. In DNA form, the CDR3 reads TGTGCCAGCAGCTTAGACCAGGGCCTCTATGGCTACACCTTC. This sequence encodes CASSLDQGLYGYTF.

The chain has TRBV28 and TRBJ2-3; TRBD1 matches 8 bases. Germline values: CDR1 MDHEN, CDR2 SYDVKM. The J segment lost 1 base and the V segment lost 6 bases, leaving 6 bases of the junction unmatched. This CDR3 has 15 residues. CDR3 region: CASRTGTGRTDTQYF. The CDR3 DNA sequence: TGTGCCAGCAGAACCGGGACAGGACGCACAGATACGCAGTATTTT.

This clone was seen a handful of times. V is TRBV5-8 and J is TRBJ1-5; 8 bases line up with TRBD1. The V segment lost 0 bases and the J segment 4 bases; nucleotides outside the gene matches: 3. This CDR3 spans 15 amino acids. The germline V gene encodes CDR1 SGHTS and CDR2 YDEGEE. In DNA form, the CDR3 reads TGTGCCAGCAGCTTGGCGGACAGGGAAAATCAGCCCCAGCATTTT. This encodes CASSLADRENQPQHF.

The V and J genes are TRBV6-1 and TRBJ2-3, with TRBD2 matching over 10 bases. V shed 5 bases, J shed 4 bases, and the junction held 12 bases outside the gene matches. The length of the CDR3 is 17 residues. Germline assignment: CDR1 MNHNS and CDR2 SASEGT. DNA for the CDR3: TGTGCCAGCAGTAAAGGCCCCAGAGCGGGAGGGCCAGATACGCAGTATTTT. Amino acid sequence: CASSKGPRAGGPDTQYF.

The chain carries TRBV7-9 and TRBJ2-1; possibly TRBD2 for D (5 bases). The CDR3 covers 17 residues. V lost 4 bases to trimming and J lost 4 bases, with 20 bases between them. Per the germline V gene, CDR1 is SEHNR and CDR2 is FQNEAQ (reference sequence). The CDR3 protein is CASSSFGWERKYNEQFF. The CDR3 nucleotides read TGTGCCAGCAGCTCGTTCGGGTGGGAGCGGAAATACAATGAGCAGTTCTTC.